This T cell receptor (beta chain) was sequenced for a study of PD-L1 blockade in urothelial cancer. Study results and limitations: Lower pretreatment blood TCR clonality, under the median, predicted better survival, researchers reported. When measured at 3 weeks, tumor-associated blood clones expanded more in durable-benefit patients.

CDR1 SEHNR and CDR2 FQNEAQ come from the germline V gene (reference sequence). V lost 5 bases and J 8 bases, leaving 15 bases between the germline ends. This CDR3 spans 13 amino acids. Points on this clone: Its antigen is as yet unknown.

PCRs were each spiked with synthetic TCR analog templates. Sequenced by immunoSEQ multiplex PCR; TCRdb stores in-frame clones only, minus some. This repertoire shows roughly 45,000 clones, around nine tenths found once; its top ten account for 6.5% to 8%. Each patient gave between 1 and 8 samples of peripheral blood mononuclear cells, which were collected pretreatment and during treatment. The TCR comes from a man in his sixties with urothelial cancer. The chain employs TRBV7-9 and TRBJ1-2; D remains unclear. Source: PBMCs, taken around atezolizumab (anti-PD-L1) treatment. DNA of the CDR3: TGTGCCAGCAGCCGTTTGTTGGAGGAGGGCTACACCTTC. Translated, it gives CASSRLLEEGYTF. The variable domain in full, completed from reference TRBV7-9 and TRBJ1-2, reads DTGVSQNPRHKITKRGQNVTFRCDPISEHNRLYWYRQTLGQGPEFLTYFQNEAQLEKSRLLSDRFSAERPKGSFSTLEIQRTEQGDSAMYLCASSRLLEEGYTFGSGTRLTVV.